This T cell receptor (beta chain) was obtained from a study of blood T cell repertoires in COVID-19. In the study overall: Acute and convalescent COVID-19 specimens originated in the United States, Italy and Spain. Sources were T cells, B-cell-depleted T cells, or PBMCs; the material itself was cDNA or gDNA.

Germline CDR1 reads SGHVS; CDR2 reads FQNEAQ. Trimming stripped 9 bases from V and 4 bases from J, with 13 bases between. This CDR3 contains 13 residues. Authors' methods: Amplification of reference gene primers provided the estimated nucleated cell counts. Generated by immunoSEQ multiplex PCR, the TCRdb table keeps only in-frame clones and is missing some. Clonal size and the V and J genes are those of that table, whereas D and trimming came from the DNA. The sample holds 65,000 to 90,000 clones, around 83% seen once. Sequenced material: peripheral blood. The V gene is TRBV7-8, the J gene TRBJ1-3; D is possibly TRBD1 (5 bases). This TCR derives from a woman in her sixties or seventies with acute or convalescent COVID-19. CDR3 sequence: CASGADTGNTIYF. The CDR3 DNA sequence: TGTGCCAGTGGGGCGGACACCGGAAACACCATATATTTT.